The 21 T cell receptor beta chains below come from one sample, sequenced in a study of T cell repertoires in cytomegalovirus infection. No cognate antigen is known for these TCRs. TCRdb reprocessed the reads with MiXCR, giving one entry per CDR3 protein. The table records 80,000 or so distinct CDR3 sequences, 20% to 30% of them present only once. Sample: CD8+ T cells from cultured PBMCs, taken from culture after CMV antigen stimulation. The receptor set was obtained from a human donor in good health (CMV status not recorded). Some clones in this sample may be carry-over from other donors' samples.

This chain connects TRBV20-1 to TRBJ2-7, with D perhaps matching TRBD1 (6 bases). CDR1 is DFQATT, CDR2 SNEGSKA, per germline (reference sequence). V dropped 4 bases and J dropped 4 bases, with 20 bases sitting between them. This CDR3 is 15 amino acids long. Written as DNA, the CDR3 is TGCAGTGCTACCGACCGACAGGAGAACCCTTACGAGCAGTACTTC. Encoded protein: CSATDRQENPYEQYF.

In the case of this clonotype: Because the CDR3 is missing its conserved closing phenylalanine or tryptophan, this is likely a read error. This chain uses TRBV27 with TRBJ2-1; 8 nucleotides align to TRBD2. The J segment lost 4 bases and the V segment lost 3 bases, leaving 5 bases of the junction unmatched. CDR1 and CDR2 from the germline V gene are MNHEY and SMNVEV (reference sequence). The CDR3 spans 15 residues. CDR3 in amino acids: CASSLTTGGYNEQFL. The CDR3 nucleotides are TGTGCCAGCAGTTTGACCACGGGGGGGTACAATGAGCAGTTCCTC.

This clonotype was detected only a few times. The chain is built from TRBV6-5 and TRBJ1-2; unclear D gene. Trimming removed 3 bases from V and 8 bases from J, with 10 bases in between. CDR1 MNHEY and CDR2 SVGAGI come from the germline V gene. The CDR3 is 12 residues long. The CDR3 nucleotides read TGTGCCAGCAGTTATGGAGGAGGAGGCTACACCTTC. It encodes CASSYGGGGYTF.

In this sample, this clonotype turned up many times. This chain's CDR3 is CASSAAKDRVGHF. The CDR3 nucleotides read TGTGCCAGCAGCGCGGCAAAGGACAGGGTGGGACATTTT. This chain connects TRBV12-3 or TRBV12-4 to TRBJ1-5; the match to TRBD1 covers 8 bases. This CDR3 spans 13 amino acids. The junction had 14 bases not matched to a gene; V was cut back by 6 bases and J by 16 bases.

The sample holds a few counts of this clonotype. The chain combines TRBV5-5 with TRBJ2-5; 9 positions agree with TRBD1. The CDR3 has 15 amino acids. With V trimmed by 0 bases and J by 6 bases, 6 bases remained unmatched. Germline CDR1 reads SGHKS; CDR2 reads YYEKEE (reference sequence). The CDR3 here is CASSLGPGTGKTQYF. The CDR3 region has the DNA TGTGCCAGCAGCTTGGGGCCGGGGACAGGGAAGACCCAGTACTTC.

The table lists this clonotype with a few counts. The CDR3, as DNA: TGTGCCACCAGCGGGGGAAACTATGGCTACACCTTC. It codes for CATSGGNYGYTF. The chain joins TRBV24-1 to TRBJ1-2, with D maybe TRBD1 (5 bases). CDR1 and CDR2 from the germline V gene are KGHDR and SFDVKD. CDR3 length: 12 amino acids. Deletions cut 7 bases from V and 2 bases from J, with 7 bases between.

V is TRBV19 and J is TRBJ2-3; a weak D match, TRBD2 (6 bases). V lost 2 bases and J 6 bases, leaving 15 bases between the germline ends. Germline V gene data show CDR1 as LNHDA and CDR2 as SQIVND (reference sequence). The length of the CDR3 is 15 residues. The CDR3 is CASSIRELAADTQYF. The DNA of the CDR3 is TGTGCCAGTAGTATAAGGGAACTAGCCGCTGATACGCAGTATTTT. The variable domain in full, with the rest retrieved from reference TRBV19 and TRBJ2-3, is DGGITQSPKYLFRKEGQNVTLSCEQNLNHDAMYWYRQDPGQGLRLIYYSQIVNDFQKGDIAEGYSVSREKKESFPLTVTSAQKNPTAFYLCASSIRELAADTQYFGPGTRLTVL.

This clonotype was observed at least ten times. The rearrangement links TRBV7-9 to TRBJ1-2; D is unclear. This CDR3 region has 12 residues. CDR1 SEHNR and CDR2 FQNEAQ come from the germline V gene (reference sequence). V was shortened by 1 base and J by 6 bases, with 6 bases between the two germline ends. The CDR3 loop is CASSLGGDGYTF. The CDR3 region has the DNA TGTGCCAGCAGCTTAGGGGGAGATGGCTACACCTTC. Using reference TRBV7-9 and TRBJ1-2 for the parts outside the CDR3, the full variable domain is DTGVSQNPRHKITKRGQNVTFRCDPISEHNRLYWYRQTLGQGPEFLTYFQNEAQLEKSRLLSDRFSAERPKGSFSTLEIQRTEQGDSAMYLCASSLGGDGYTFGSGTRLTVV.

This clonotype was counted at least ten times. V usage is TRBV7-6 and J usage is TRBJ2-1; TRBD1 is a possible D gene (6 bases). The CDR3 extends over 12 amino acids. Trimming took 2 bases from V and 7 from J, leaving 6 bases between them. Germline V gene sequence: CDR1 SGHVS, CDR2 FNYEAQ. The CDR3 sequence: CASSLQGNEQFF. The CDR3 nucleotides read TGTGCCAGCAGCTTACAGGGGAATGAGCAGTTCTTC. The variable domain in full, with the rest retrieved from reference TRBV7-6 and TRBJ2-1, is GAGVSQSPRYKVTKRGQDVALRCDPISGHVSLYWYRQALGQGPEFLTYFNYEAQQDKSGLPNDRFSAERPEGSISTLTIQRTEQRDSAMYRCASSLQGNEQFFGPGTRLTVL.

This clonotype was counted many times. The CDR3: CASSLVSDNPYEQYF. The DNA for the CDR3 is TGTGCCAGCAGCTTGGTGTCGGATAACCCCTACGAGCAGTACTTC. The rearrangement links TRBV11-2 to TRBJ2-7; D is ambiguous. Trimming removed 3 bases from V and 2 bases from J, with 14 bases in between. The CDR3 sequence is 15 residues long. Germline V gives CDR1 SGHAT, CDR2 FQNNGV.

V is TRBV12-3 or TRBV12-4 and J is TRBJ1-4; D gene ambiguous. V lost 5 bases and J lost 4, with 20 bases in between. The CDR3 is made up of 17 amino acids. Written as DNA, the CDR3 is TGTGCCAGCAGTGCCGTAGGAGTCAGTAAGTGTAATGAAAAACTGTTTTTT. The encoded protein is CASSAVGVSKCNEKLFF.

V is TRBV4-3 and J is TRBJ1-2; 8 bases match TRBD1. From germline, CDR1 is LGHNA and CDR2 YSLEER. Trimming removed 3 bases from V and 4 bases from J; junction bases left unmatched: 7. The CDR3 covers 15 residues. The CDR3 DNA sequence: TGCGCCAGCAGCCAGCCAGGGGGCGCAGGCTATGGCTACACCTTC. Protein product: CASSQPGGAGYGYTF.

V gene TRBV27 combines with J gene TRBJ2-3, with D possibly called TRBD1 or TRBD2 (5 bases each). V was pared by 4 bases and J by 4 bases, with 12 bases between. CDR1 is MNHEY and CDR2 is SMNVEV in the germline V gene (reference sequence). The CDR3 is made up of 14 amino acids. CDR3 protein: CASSWSVGADTQYF. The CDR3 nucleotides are TGTGCCAGCAGTTGGTCGGTGGGGGCAGATACGCAGTATTTT.

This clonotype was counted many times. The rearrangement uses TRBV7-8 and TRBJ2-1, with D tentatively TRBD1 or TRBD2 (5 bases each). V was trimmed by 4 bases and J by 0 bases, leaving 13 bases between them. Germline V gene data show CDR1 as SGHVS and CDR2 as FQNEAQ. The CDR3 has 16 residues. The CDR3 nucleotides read TGTGCCAGCAGCTCGAGGGGTAGGGGCTCCTACAATGAGCAGTTCTTC. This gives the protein CASSSRGRGSYNEQFF.

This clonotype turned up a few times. The CDR3 DNA sequence: TGTGCCAGTAGTATTTACGGGGGTGGGGATACGCAGTATTTT. Residues: CASSIYGGGDTQYF. J is TRBJ2-3 and V is TRBV19; D possibly corresponds to TRBD2 (6 bases). The CDR3 covers 14 residues. The V gene's germline CDR1 is LNHDA and CDR2 SQIVND (reference sequence). Trimming took off 3 bases at V and 6 bases at J, with 13 bases between the two ends.

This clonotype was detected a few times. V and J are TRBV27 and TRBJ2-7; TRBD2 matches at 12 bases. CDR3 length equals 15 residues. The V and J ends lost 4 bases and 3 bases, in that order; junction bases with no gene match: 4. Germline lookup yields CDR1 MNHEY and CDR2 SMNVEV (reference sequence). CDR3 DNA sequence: TGTGCCAGCAGTTCCAGACTAGCGGGGGACTACGAGCAGTACTTC. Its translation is CASSSRLAGDYEQYF.

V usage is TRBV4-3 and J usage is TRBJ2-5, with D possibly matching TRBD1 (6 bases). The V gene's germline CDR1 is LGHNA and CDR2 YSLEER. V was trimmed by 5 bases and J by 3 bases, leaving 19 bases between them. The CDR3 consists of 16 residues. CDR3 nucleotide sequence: TGCGCCAGCAGCTCGGCGTTGACAGGCCGGAAAGAGACCCAGTACTTC. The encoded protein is CASSSALTGRKETQYF.

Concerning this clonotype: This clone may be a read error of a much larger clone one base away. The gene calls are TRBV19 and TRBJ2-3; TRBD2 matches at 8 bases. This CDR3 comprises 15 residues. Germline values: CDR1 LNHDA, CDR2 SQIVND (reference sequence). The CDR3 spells CTSSARGGSTDTQYF. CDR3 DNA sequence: TGTACCAGTAGTGCCCGCGGGGGGAGCACAGATACGCAGTATTTT.

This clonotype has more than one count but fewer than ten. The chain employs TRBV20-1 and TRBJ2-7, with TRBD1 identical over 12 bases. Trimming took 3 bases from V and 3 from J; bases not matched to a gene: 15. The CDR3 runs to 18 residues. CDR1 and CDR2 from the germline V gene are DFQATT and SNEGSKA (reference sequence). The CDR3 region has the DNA TGCAGTGCTAGTCCGGGACAGGGGGCTTGGCCCCATCGCTACGAGCAGTACTTC. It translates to CSASPGQGAWPHRYEQYF.

The CDR3 DNA sequence: TGTGCCTCGACTGCCTACGGGGCTTTCTTT. Its protein product is CASTAYGAFF. V usage is TRBV30 and J usage is TRBJ1-1; D unresolved. Germline CDR1 and CDR2: GTSNPN and SVGIG (reference sequence). V lost 7 bases and J lost 11, with 14 bases in between. This CDR3 contains 10 residues.

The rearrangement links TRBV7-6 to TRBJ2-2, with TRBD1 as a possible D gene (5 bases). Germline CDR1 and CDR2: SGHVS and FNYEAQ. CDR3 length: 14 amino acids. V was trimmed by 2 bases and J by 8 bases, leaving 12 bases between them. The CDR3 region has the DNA TGTGCCAGCAGCTTAACCAGGGATGCGGGGGAGCTGTTTTTT. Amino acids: CASSLTRDAGELFF.